This T cell receptor beta chain was identified during a study of shared clonotypes between healthy human individuals. Across the whole study: Each donor's CD8 memory used one plate, CD8 naive two, each CD4 subset three. The study's findings and limits: Genetic and exposure-history diversity was limited by the few donors.

This CDR3 comprises 15 residues. The V end was cut by 7 bases, the J end by 5 bases, with 20 bases between. Germline lookup yields CDR1 MGHDK and CDR2 SYGVNS. Of note for this clone: Its antigen is unidentified.

CD45RO-negative cells were positively selected for CCR7, leaving out terminally differentiated effector memory CD45RA+ cells. Each sample came from a Caucasian adult donor living in Nashville, Tennessee. Some clones are missing from TCRdb's copy, which holds only in-frame ones; the method was immunoSEQ multiplex PCR. The sample shows millions of clones, about 95% of them seen only once. This clonotype was sampled from a man between 18 and 29 years old in good health. The V gene is TRBV25-1, the J gene TRBJ2-5; a possible D gene is TRBD2 (5 bases). Sequenced material: naive CD8+ T cells sorted from blood. The CDR3 is CASTQGGSRGETQYF. Written as DNA, the CDR3 is TGTGCCAGCACCCAAGGAGGTAGCCGTGGGGAGACCCAGTACTTC.